This TCR beta chain was found in a study of T cells in Graves' hyperthyroidism and ophthalmopathy. Study results and limitations: Most thyroid clonotypes expanded above 0.001 were also detected in blood. Ophthalmopathy and stable hyperthyroidism were told apart by a 13 V-J model.

On this clonotype: The antigen remains undetermined.

The investigators amplified TCR beta CDR3 regions from RNA transcripts. The study used the HTBI primer set for a first-round RT-PCR of the TCR CDR3. Using its own MiXCR run on the multiplex PCR reads, TCRdb lists one record per CDR3 protein. The data contain some 720,000 distinct CDR3 sequences, about 15% of them singletons. V dropped 0 bases and J dropped 8; count of bases not matched to a gene: 5. The CDR3 consists of 16 residues. Germline V gene data show CDR1 as MNHEY and CDR2 as SVGAGI. Subjects aged 18 to 65 presented with newly diagnosed hyperthyroidism of less than 2 months' duration. The specimen was blood. The clonotype comes from a man between 18 and 29 years old with Graves' hyperthyroidism. The chain links TRBV6-5 to TRBJ2-1; TRBD2 matches at 12 bases. The CDR3 DNA reads TGTGCCAGCAGTTACTCTCTAGCGGGAGGGCCCGATGAGCAGTTCTTC. Amino acid sequence: CASSYSLAGGPDEQFF.